The sequence of this T cell receptor (beta chain) was determined in a study of cytomegalovirus exposure and HLA in healthy donors. Study observations and caveats: In a later analysis, TCR beta V- and J-gene trimming showed a link to a missense DCLRE1C variant.

This CDR3 comprises 14 residues. Trimming took 3 bases from V and 0 from J, leaving 9 bases between them. CDR1 MNHEY and CDR2 SVGAGI come from the germline V gene. Concerning this clone: What it recognizes is unknown.

PCR used 60 Vbeta primers and 13 Jbeta primers. Method: immunoSEQ multiplex PCR; TCRdb's copy keeps in-frame clones and lacks some. The table includes some 100,000 clones, approximately 80% detected once. Input material: PBMCs. This rearrangement joins TRBV6-5 to TRBJ2-7; D call uncertain. The TCR originated in a female donor in good health and CMV-seropositive. CDR3 region: CASSYVASSYEQYF. DNA of the CDR3: TGTGCCAGCAGTTATGTTGCGAGCTCCTACGAGCAGTACTTC.